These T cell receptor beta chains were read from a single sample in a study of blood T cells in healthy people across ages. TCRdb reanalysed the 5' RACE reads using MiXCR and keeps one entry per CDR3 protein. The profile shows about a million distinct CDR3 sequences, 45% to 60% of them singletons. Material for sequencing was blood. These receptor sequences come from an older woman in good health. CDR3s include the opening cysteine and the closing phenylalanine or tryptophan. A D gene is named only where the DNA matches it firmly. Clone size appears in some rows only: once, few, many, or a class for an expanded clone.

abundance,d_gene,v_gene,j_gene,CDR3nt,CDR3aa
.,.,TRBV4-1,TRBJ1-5,TGCGCCAGCAGCCCTAGGGACACTAGCAATCAGCCCCAGCATTTT,CASSPRDTSNQPQHF
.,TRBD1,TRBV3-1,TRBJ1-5,TGTGCCGGCAGCCAAGCCGGGACAGCTAATCAGCCCCAGCATTTT,CAGSQAGTANQPQHF
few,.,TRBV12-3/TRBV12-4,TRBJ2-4,TGTGCCAGCAGTTTGCGGTGGGACATTCAGTACTTC,CASSLRWDIQYF
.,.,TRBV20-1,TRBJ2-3,TGCAGTGCTAGAGATTGGGGTTCAGGGGGCACAGATACGCAGTATTTT,CSARDWGSGGTDTQYF
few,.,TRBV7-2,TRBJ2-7,TGTGCCAGCAGCAAAGAGGGGGGACGGGGCTACGAGCAGTACTTC,CASSKEGGRGYEQYF
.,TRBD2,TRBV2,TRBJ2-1,TGTGCCAGCAGTGATCCCCGGGAGGGCCCCTACAATGAGCAGTTCTTC,CASSDPREGPYNEQFF
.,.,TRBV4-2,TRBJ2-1,TGTGCCAGCAGTCGGGACGGACAAAGTTACAATGAGCAGTTCTTC,CASSRDGQSYNEQFF
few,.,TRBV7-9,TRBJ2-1,TGTGCCAGCAGCTTAGCAGGGGGGTCAGGTGAGCAGTTCTTC,CASSLAGGSGEQFF
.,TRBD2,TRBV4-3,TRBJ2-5,TGCGCCAGCAGCCAAACTGCGACTAGCGAGGCAGAGACCCAGTACTTC,CASSQTATSEAETQYF
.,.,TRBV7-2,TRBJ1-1,TGTGCCAGCAGCCTCCTCGAAATTGAAGCTTTCTTT,CASSLLEIEAFF
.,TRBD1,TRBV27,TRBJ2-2,TGTGCCAGCAGTTTTATTGGGACAGCCCCCGGGGAGCTGTTTTTT,CASSFIGTAPGELFF
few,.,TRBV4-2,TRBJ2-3,TGTGCCAGCAGCCAAGATGGAAGCGGCACAGATACGCAGTATTTT,CASSQDGSGTDTQYF
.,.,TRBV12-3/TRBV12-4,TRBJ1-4,TGTGCCAGCACCTTATACAGGGACTCTAATGAAAAACTGTTTTTT,CASTLYRDSNEKLFF
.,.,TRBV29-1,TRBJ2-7,TGCAGCGTTGATTTGGTGACAGGCCGGGGCCACGAGCAGTACTTC,CSVDLVTGRGHEQYF
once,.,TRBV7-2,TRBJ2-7,TGTGCCAGCAGCGTCGGGAAGAACTCCTACGAGCAGTACTTC,CASSVGKNSYEQYF
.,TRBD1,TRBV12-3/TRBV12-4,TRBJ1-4,TGTGCCAGCAGCTCAGGGGGGCGAGGGAGGACTAATGAAAAACTGTTTTTT,CASSSGGRGRTNEKLFF
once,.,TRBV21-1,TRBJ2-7,TGTGCCAGCAGCTTACAGGGCCAGGAGTCCTACGAGCAGTACTTC,CASSLQGQESYEQYF
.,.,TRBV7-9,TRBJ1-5,TGTGCCAGCAGCTTATTTCGATGTACAGAGAATCAGCCCCAGCATTTT,CASSLFRCTENQPQHF
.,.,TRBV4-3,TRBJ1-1,TGCGCCAGCAACCTTTCCAACAGGGCGGCCACTGAAGCTTTCTTT,CASNLSNRAATEAFF
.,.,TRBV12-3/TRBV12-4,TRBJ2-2,TGTGCCAGCAGTTCCCAGGAGTTCGGGGAGCTGTTTTTT,CASSSQEFGELFF
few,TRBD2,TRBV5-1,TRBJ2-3,TGCGCCAGCAGCCCCCCCGATAGCGGGAGTCTGGGAGATACGCAGTATTTT,CASSPPDSGSLGDTQYF
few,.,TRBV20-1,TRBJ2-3,TGCAGTGCTAGATTTCCAGGAACCCACACAGATACGCAGTATTTT,CSARFPGTHTDTQYF
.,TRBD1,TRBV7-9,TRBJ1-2,TGTGCCAGCAGGTGGGGACAGGGTTTTGGCTACACCTTC,CASRWGQGFGYTF
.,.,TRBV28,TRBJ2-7,TGTGCCAGCAGACCCGAAGGGGGGACCTACGAGCAGTACTTC,CASRPEGGTYEQYF
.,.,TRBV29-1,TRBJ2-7,TGCAGCGTTGATCTCACAGGAGGTATGAATGAGCAGTACTTC,CSVDLTGGMNEQYF
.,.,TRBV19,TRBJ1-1,TGTGCCAGTAGACCCGGGCGTATAAACACTGAAGCTTTCTTT,CASRPGRINTEAFF
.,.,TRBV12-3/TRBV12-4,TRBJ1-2,TGTGCCAGCAGTTTAGACGGGGTTAACTATGGCTACACCTTC,CASSLDGVNYGYTF
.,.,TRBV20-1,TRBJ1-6,TGCAGTGCTAGAGATCGGGGACGTTATAATTCACCCCTCCACTTT,CSARDRGRYNSPLHF
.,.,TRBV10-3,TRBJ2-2,TGTGCCATCAGTGAGATTTACACCGGGGAGCTGTTTTTT,CAISEIYTGELFF
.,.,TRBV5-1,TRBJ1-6,TGCGCCAGCAGCTTAGGACCACACCATTCACCCCTCCACTTT,CASSLGPHHSPLHF
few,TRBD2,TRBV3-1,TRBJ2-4,TGTGCCAGCAGCCTTACCGGGACTAGCGGGTCCAAAAACATTCAGTACTTC,CASSLTGTSGSKNIQYF
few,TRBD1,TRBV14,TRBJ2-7,TGTGCCAGCAGCCAAGATACAGGGGGTCCCGAGCAGTACTTC,CASSQDTGGPEQYF
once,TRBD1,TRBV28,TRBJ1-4,TGTGCCAGCAGTTTATACGCGCGGAGACAGGGGCAAACAACTAATGAAAAACTGTTTTTT,CASSLYARRQGQTTNEKLFF
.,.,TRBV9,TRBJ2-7,TGTGCCAGCAGCCCGGGGGCCCTGCTTAAAGAGCAGTACTTC,CASSPGALLKEQYF
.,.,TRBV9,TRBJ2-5,TGTGCCAGCAGCGTAGGGGGCACTTTAGAGACCCAGTACTTC,CASSVGGTLETQYF
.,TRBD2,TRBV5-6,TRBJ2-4,TGTGCCGGCAGCTTGGGGGGGAGAGCCAAAAACATTCAGTACTTC,CAGSLGGRAKNIQYF
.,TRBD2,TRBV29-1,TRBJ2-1,TGCAGCGGACTAGCGGGAAGAAGCTCCTACAATGAGCAGTTCTTC,CSGLAGRSSYNEQFF
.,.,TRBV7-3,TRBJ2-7,TGTGCCAGCAGCCCCGCTTACGGATCACGGGACGAGCAGTACTTC,CASSPAYGSRDEQYF
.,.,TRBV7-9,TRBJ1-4,TGTGCCAGCAGCCCCACGCCGCCCGGGTCGGGTAATGAAAAACTGTTTTTT,CASSPTPPGSGNEKLFF
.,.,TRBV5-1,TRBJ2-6,TGCGCCAGCAGTAATCCTTCTGGGGCCAACGTCCTGACTTTC,CASSNPSGANVLTF
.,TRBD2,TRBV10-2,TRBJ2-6,TGCGCCAGCAGTTTACTAGCGGGAGCTAATGGGGCCAACGTCCTGACTTTC,CASSLLAGANGANVLTF
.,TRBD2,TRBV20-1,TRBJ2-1,TGCAGCGCTACTACCAGGACTAGATCCTACAATGAGCAGTTCTTC,CSATTRTRSYNEQFF
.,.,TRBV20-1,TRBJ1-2,TGCAGTGCTAGGGTGACGGTAAACTATGGCTACACCTTC,CSARVTVNYGYTF
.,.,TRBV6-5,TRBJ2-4,TGTGCCAGCAGTTACCGGGCAGCCTCGCGCAATGAGCAGTACTTC,CASSYRAASRNEQYF
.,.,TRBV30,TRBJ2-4,TGTGCCTGGAGTCCGGACCAGGGAGGACAGTACTTC,CAWSPDQGGQYF
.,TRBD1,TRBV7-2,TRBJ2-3,TGTGTCAGCAGCTCCCGGGACAGGCCCCCTAGCACAGATACGCAGTATTTT,CVSSSRDRPPSTDTQYF